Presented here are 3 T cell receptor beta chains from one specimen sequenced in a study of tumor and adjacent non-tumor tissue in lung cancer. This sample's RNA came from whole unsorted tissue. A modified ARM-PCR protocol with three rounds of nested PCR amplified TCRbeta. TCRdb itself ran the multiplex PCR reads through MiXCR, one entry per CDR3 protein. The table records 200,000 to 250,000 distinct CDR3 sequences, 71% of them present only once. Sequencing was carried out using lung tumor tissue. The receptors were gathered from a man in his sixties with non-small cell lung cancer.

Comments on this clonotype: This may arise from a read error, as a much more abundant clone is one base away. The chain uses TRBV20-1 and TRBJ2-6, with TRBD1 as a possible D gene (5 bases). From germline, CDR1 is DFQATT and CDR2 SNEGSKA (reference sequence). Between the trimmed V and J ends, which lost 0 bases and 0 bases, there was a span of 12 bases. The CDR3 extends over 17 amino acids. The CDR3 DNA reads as TGCAGTGCTAGAGATGTGAGACAGACCTCTGGGGCCAACGTCCTGACTTTC. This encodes CSARDVRQTSGANVLTF.

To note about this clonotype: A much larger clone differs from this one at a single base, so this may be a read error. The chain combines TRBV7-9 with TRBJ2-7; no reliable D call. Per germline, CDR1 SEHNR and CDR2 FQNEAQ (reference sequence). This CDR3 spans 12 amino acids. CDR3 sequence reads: CASSLGAYKQYF. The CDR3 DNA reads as TGTGCCAGCAGCTTAGGAGCCTACAAGCAGTACTTC.

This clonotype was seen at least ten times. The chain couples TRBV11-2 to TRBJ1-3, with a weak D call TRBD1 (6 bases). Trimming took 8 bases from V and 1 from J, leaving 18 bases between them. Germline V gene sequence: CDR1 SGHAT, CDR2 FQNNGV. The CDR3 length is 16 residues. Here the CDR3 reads CASVKGDRASGNTIYF. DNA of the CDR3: TGTGCCAGCGTAAAGGGGGATAGGGCTTCTGGAAACACCATATATTTT.